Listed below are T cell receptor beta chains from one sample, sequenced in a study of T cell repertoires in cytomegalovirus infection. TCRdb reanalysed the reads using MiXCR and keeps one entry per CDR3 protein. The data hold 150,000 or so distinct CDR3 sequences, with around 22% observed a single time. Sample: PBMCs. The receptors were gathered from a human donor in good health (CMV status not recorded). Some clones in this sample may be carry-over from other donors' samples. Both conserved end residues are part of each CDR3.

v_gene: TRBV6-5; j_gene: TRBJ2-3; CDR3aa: CASSYAAGATDTQYF
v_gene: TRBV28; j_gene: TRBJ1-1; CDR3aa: CASRTRQSEAFF
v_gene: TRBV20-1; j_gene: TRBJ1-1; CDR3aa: CSARDMTASVNTEAFF
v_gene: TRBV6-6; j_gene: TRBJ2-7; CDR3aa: CASRLGTGGDEQYF
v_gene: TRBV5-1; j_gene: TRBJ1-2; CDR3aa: CASSLDGAGYTF
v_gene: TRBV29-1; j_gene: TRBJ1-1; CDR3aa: CSVRQGGNTEAFF
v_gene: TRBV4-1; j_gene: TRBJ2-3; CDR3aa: CASSQTRPDTQYF
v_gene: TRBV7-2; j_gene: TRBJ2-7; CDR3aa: CASSLIGTAYEQYF
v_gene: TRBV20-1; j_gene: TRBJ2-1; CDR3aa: CSAYRTSGKYGEQFF
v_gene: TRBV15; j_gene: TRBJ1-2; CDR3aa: CATSRDGQNGYTF
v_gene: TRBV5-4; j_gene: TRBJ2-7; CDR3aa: CASSLGLHSYEQYF
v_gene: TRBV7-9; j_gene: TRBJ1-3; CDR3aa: CASTPSGLGSGNTIYF
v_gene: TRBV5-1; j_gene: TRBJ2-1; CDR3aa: CASSLTWNEQFF
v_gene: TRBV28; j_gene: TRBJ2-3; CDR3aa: CASSSVAGGGTQYF
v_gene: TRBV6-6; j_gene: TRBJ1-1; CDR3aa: CASSYSDWNTEAFF
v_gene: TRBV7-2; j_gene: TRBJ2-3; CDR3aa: CASSSQGASTDTQYF
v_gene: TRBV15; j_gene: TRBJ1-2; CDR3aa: CATSRESDRNYGYTF
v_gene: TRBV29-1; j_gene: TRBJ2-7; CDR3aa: CSVEGTSTAGGGQYF
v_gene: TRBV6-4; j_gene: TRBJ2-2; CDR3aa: CASSEGRSGELFF
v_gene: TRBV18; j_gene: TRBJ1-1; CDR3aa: CASSPDTDYNTEAFF
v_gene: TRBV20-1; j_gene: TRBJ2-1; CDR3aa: CSARAGSTMYNEQFF
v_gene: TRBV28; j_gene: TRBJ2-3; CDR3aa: CASSRASGMGPDTQYF
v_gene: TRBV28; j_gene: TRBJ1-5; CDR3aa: CASSLRGARTSNQPQHF
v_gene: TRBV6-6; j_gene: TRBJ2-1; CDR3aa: CASRPLARRGAYNEQFF
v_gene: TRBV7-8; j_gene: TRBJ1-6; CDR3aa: CASSLTPENSPLHF
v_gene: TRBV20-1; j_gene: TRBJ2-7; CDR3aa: CSARTSGRYEQYF
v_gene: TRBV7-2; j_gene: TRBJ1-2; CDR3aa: CASSGSVNYGYTF
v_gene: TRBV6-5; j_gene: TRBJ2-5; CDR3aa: CASRPTVTGRRETQYF
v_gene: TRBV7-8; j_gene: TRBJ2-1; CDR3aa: CASSLVASGVGNNEQFF
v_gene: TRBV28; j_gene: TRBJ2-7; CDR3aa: CASSWRVPGEQYF
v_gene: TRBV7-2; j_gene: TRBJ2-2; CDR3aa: CASSREGTRGTGELFF
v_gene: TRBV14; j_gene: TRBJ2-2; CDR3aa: CASSQEELAGNTGELFF
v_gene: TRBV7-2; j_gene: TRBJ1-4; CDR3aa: CASSFGQGKLFF
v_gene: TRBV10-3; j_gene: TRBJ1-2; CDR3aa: CAIQAITDYGYTF
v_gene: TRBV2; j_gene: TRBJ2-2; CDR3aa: CASDTSGENTGELFF
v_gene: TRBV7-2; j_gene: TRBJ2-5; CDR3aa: CASSRPGFQETQYF
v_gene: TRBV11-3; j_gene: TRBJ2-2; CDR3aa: CASSPEPTNTGELFF
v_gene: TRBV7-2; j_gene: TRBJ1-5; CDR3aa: CASSLGDRVFRNQPQHF
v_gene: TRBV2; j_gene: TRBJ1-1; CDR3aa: CAIYVRGYTEAFF
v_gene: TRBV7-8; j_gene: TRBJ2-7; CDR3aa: CASGAGGYEQYF
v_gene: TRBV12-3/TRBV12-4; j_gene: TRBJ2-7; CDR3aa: CASSLSGVYEQYF
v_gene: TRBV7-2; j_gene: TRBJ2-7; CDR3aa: CASSSYRGSYEQYF
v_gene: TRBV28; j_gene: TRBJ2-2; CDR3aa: CASSSPLLLAGDNTGELFF
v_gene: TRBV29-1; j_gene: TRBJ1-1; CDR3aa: CSVGWGTEAFF
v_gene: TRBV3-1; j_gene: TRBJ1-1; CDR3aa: CASSHVGIGTEAFF
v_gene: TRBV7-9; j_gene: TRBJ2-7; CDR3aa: CASSGTGQQAYEQYF
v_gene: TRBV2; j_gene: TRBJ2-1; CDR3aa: CATKSGGGFNEQFF
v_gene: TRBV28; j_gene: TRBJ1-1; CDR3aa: CASGTGPLDTEAFF
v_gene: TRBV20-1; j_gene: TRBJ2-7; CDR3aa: CSARGSPPYEQYF
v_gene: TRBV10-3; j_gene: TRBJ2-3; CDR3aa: CAISGLFAGADTQYF
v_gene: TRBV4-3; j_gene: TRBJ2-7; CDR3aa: CASSQEEASYEQYF
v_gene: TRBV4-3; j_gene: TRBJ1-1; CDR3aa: CASSQAGLEGTEAFF
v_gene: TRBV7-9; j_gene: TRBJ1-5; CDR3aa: CASSEGGSNQPQHF